The 30 T cell receptor beta chains below come from one sample, sequenced in a study of OX40 agonist ivuxolimab in advanced cancers. Measured with immunoSEQ multiplex PCR; TCRdb has only the in-frame clones, and not every one. The table shows around 100,000 clones, with around 87% occurring only once. The starting material was CD4+ or CD8+ T cells sorted from blood, obtained in a trial of the OX40 agonist ivuxolimab. These receptors originate from an adult with an advanced solid tumor such as melanoma, head and neck, liver or kidney cancer.

V gene TRBV7-6 combines with J gene TRBJ2-5, with 9 bases matching TRBD2. Germline assignment: CDR1 SGHVS and CDR2 FNYEAQ. V lost 5 bases to trimming and J lost 2 bases; unmatched junction nucleotides: 6. This CDR3 comprises 15 residues. This CDR3 reads CASSGPTSGQETQYF. CDR3 coding DNA: TGTGCCAGCAGCGGCCCGACTAGCGGTCAAGAGACCCAGTACTTC.

In this sample, this clone turned up a few times. The V gene is TRBV27, the J gene TRBJ2-7; 7 nucleotides agree with TRBD2. CDR3 size: 14 residues. Germline CDR1 MNHEY, CDR2 SMNVEV (reference sequence). The junction had 7 bases not matched to a gene; V was cut back by 3 bases and J by 5 bases. This chain's CDR3 is CASSLRGRIDEQYF. CDR3 DNA: TGTGCCAGCAGTTTGCGCGGGAGAATAGACGAGCAGTACTTC.

This rearrangement joins TRBV19 to TRBJ2-7, with 8 bases matching TRBD1. Trimming took 5 bases from V and 6 from J; bases not matched to a gene: 6. Germline V gene data show CDR1 as LNHDA and CDR2 as SQIVND (reference sequence). The CDR3 is 13 amino acids. In nucleotides, the CDR3 is TGTGCCAGTAGTGAACAGGGGGGCATCGAGCAGTACTTC. Encoded protein: CASSEQGGIEQYF.

V and J are TRBV7-2 and TRBJ2-7; perhaps TRBD2 as D (5 bases). V was clipped by 0 bases and J by 3 bases, with 12 bases between them. Germline V gene sequence: CDR1 SGHTA, CDR2 FQGNSA. This CDR3 spans 15 amino acids. This chain's CDR3 is CASSLAGGPYYEQYF. CDR3 DNA: TGTGCCAGCAGCTTAGCCGGCGGGCCCTACTACGAGCAGTACTTC.

The rearrangement links TRBV7-8 to TRBJ2-7; tentative D call: TRBD1 (5 bases). Germline-derived CDR1 and CDR2 are SGHVS and FQNEAQ. The CDR3 totals 15 residues. Between the trimmed V and J ends, which lost 0 bases and 0 bases, there was a span of 9 bases. The CDR3 spells CASSLAVGLSYEQYF. CDR3 DNA sequence: TGTGCCAGCAGCTTAGCGGTGGGGCTCTCCTACGAGCAGTACTTC.

The chain uses TRBV6-1 and TRBJ2-3, with D perhaps matching TRBD1 (6 bases). Germline assignment: CDR1 MNHNS and CDR2 SASEGT. V gave up 7 bases and J gave up 7 bases, with 9 bases separating them. The CDR3 consists of 11 residues. Here the CDR3 DNA reads TGTGCCAGCACAGGGACATATACGCAGTATTTT. Encoded protein: CASTGTYTQYF.

The chain carries TRBV7-3 and TRBJ2-4; D is uncertain. V was shortened by 2 bases and J by 11 bases, with 13 bases between the two germline ends. Germline values: CDR1 SGHTA, CDR2 FQGTGA. CDR3 length equals 13 residues. CDR3 sequence reads: CASSLDARGVQYF. The CDR3 nucleotides are TGTGCCAGCAGCTTAGACGCCAGAGGTGTTCAGTACTTC.

The V call is TRBV7-2, the J call TRBJ1-4; D not certain. The CDR3 consists of 14 residues. CDR1 and CDR2 from the germline V gene are SGHTA and FQGNSA. V lost 2 bases and J 8 bases, leaving 12 bases between the germline ends. In DNA, the CDR3 is TGTGCCAGCAGCTTAAGAGGGCGCAGGGAAAAACTGTTTTTT. It is translated as CASSLRGRREKLFF.

This chain joins TRBV15 and TRBJ1-5; D ambiguous. This CDR3 has 17 amino acids. From germline, CDR1 is LNHNV and CDR2 YYDKDF (reference sequence). V was trimmed by 0 bases and J by 0 bases, leaving 12 bases between them. The CDR3 region is CATSRETAGNSNQPQHF. The CDR3 nucleotides read TGTGCCACCAGCAGAGAAACCGCAGGAAATAGCAATCAGCCCCAGCATTTT.

This clone was seen a single time. The rearrangement uses TRBV27 and TRBJ2-3; D not resolved. CDR3 size: 10 residues. V was cut by 8 bases and J by 4 bases, with 4 bases left in between. Germline-derived CDR1 and CDR2 are MNHEY and SMNVEV (reference sequence). The CDR3 DNA follows: TGTGCCAGCGGGCCAGATACGCAGTATTTT. Translating gives CASGPDTQYF.

This clone was seen only a few times. CDR3 sequence: CASSWGLAGSYNEQFF. The CDR3 region has the DNA TGTGCCAGCAGCTGGGGACTAGCGGGGTCCTACAATGAGCAGTTCTTC. The gene calls are TRBV5-6 and TRBJ2-1, with 13 bases aligning to TRBD2. The germline V gene encodes CDR1 SGHDT and CDR2 YYEEEE. This CDR3 spans 16 amino acids. Trimming removed 3 bases from V and 1 base from J; junction bases left unmatched: 1.

The gene calls are TRBV7-2 and TRBJ2-1; the match to TRBD2 covers 13 bases. The CDR3 has 15 amino acids. Germline CDR1 SGHTA, CDR2 FQGNSA. V was clipped by 6 bases and J by 10 bases; unmatched bases: 9. The CDR3 DNA reads TGTGCCAGCAGTTTACTAGCGGGGGGGCGTGACGAGCAGTTCTTC. Its protein is CASSLLAGGRDEQFF.

This chain uses TRBV19 with TRBJ2-2, with TRBD1 identical over 9 bases. CDR1 LNHDA and CDR2 SQIVND come from the germline V gene (reference sequence). The V gene end was trimmed by 8 bases and the J gene end by 7 bases; junction bases not matched to a gene: 11. CDR3 length: 15 amino acids. Here the CDR3 reads CASLGPGTGSGELFF. The CDR3 DNA is TGTGCCAGTCTTGGGCCCGGGACAGGGAGCGGGGAGCTGTTTTTT.

This chain uses TRBV30 with TRBJ2-5, with 8 bases matching TRBD2. The V and J ends lost 0 bases and 4 bases, in that order; junction bases with no gene match: 1. Germline loops: CDR1 GTSNPN, CDR2 SVGIG (reference sequence). The CDR3 covers 13 residues. The CDR3 DNA reads TGTGCCTGGAGTGTACGGGAGGGAGAGACCCAGTACTTC. This encodes CAWSVREGETQYF.

The chain combines TRBV20-1 with TRBJ2-4; tentatively, D is TRBD1 or TRBD2 (5 bases each). The V gene's germline CDR1 is DFQATT and CDR2 SNEGSKA (reference sequence). V was clipped by 6 bases and J by 7 bases, with 10 bases between them. CDR3 length equals 11 residues. Written as DNA, the CDR3 is TGCAGTGCCCTTGGGACCAACATTCAGTACTTC. Protein product: CSALGTNIQYF.

This chain connects TRBV27 to TRBJ2-5; D is undetermined. The CDR3 is 15 amino acids. With 2 bases removed from V and 4 bases from J, the gap between germline ends came to 14 bases. Germline V gene data show CDR1 as MNHEY and CDR2 as SMNVEV (reference sequence). In nucleotides, the CDR3 is TGTGCCAGCAGTTTAGTTGCAGCCGTCGGAGAGACCCAGTACTTC. It is translated as CASSLVAAVGETQYF.

V gene TRBV4-1 combines with J gene TRBJ2-7, with 10 bases aligning to TRBD2. The junction had 10 bases not matched to a gene; V was cut back by 0 bases and J by 5 bases. The CDR3 is 17 amino acids. Germline CDR1 reads MGHRA; CDR2 reads YSYEKL. The CDR3 DNA sequence: TGCGCCAGCAGCCAAGAGCGGAGCACTAGCGGGAAGGACGAGCAGTACTTC. This encodes CASSQERSTSGKDEQYF.

The table lists this clone with a few counts. This rearrangement joins TRBV2 to TRBJ1-1, with 7 bases matching TRBD1. The trim removed 6 bases at V and 5 bases at J, leaving 12 bases unmatched. Germline loops: CDR1 SNHLY, CDR2 FYNNEI. CDR3 length: 15 residues. CDR3 bases: TGTGCCAGCAGCCCAAGAAGGGGGCCGGGGACTGAAGCTTTCTTT. Protein: CASSPRRGPGTEAFF.

The gene calls are TRBV29-1 and TRBJ1-2; perhaps TRBD1 as D (5 bases). CDR3 length equals 14 residues. The germline CDR1 and CDR2 sequences are SQVTM and ANQGSEA. The V and J ends lost 7 bases and 3 bases respectively, with 18 bases between them. This CDR3 is CSGRGSTDHYGYTF. CDR3 in DNA: TGCAGCGGGAGGGGATCTACGGACCACTATGGCTACACCTTC.

The chain carries TRBV19 and TRBJ2-7; D gene uncertain. V was pared by 9 bases and J by 0 bases, with 3 bases between. Germline V gene sequence: CDR1 LNHDA, CDR2 SQIVND (reference sequence). The CDR3 is made up of 10 amino acids. CDR3 sequence: CASLSYEQYF. The CDR3 nucleotides read TGTGCCAGCCTCTCCTACGAGCAGTACTTC.

Note on this clone: Sequence at one end of the junction differs from germline and may be a read error. The chain is built from TRBV18 and TRBJ2-5; D perhaps matches TRBD1 (6 bases). Germline CDR1 and CDR2: KGHSH and LQKENI. The length of the CDR3 is 14 residues. The CDR3, as DNA: TGTGCCAGCTTCCCAGGGGTTTACCAAGGGACCCAGTACTTC. Translation gives CASFPGVYQGTQYF.

The gene calls are TRBV18 and TRBJ1-2; 7 positions match TRBD1. Per germline, CDR1 KGHSH and CDR2 LQKENI. This CDR3 spans 14 amino acids. Trimming cost V 3 bases and J 3 bases; bases outside gene matches: 4. The CDR3 sequence: CASSPFDRDYGYTF. The CDR3 region has the DNA TGTGCCAGCTCACCCTTTGACAGGGACTATGGCTACACCTTC.

The gene calls are TRBV10-2 and TRBJ2-3; 12 bases match TRBD2. Per the germline V gene, CDR1 is WSHSY and CDR2 is SAAADI. Germline trimming cut 2 bases from V and 3 bases from J; bases unmatched to any gene: 3. The CDR3 sequence is 16 residues long. The CDR3, as DNA: TGCGCCAGCAGTGAGACTAGCGGGGGGACTACAGATACGCAGTATTTT. This gives the protein CASSETSGGTTDTQYF.

V gene TRBV4-3 combines with J gene TRBJ1-2, with D perhaps matching TRBD1 (5 bases). This CDR3 spans 16 amino acids. Trimming left V 0 bases short and J 0 bases short, with 11 bases between. Germline values: CDR1 LGHNA, CDR2 YSLEER. The CDR3 loop reads CASSQDLGGSNYGYTF. In DNA, the CDR3 is TGCGCCAGCAGCCAAGATTTGGGGGGGTCTAACTATGGCTACACCTTC.

In its sample, this clone was seen once. The gene calls are TRBV30 and TRBJ1-5; unclear D gene. V was cut by 4 bases and J by 4 bases, with 17 bases left in between. This CDR3 comprises 15 residues. Germline V lookup: CDR1 GTSNPN, CDR2 SVGIG (reference sequence). DNA for the CDR3: TGTGCCTGGAACGGCGGCCAAGGGCCTAATCAGCCCCAGCATTTT. As protein: CAWNGGQGPNQPQHF.

The chain couples TRBV5-1 to TRBJ2-3, with 7 bases lining up with TRBD1. The germline CDR1 and CDR2 sequences are SGHRS and YFSETQ. Trimming removed 4 bases from V and 5 bases from J; junction bases left unmatched: 10. The CDR3 has 15 residues. CDR3 loop: CASSLSDREGDTQYF. The CDR3 bases are TGCGCCAGCAGCCTTTCCGACAGGGAAGGAGATACGCAGTATTTT.

The chain's CDR3 is CASSSAGTGAGELFF. CDR3 DNA: TGTGCCAGCAGTTCCGCGGGGACAGGGGCCGGGGAGCTGTTTTTT. This chain links TRBV6-1 with TRBJ2-2, with 10 bases lining up with TRBD1. This CDR3 region has 15 residues. Trimming cost V 5 bases and J 6 bases; bases outside gene matches: 6. The germline CDR1 and CDR2 sequences are MNHNS and SASEGT.

This chain connects TRBV6-5 to TRBJ2-1, with D maybe TRBD2 (5 bases). Looked up from germline, CDR1 is MNHEY and CDR2 is SVGAGI. With 5 bases removed from V and 10 bases from J, the gap between germline ends came to 12 bases. The CDR3 length is 12 residues. CDR3 bases: TGTGCCAGCAGTGAGCCCGGACTGGAGCAGTTCTTC. Its protein is CASSEPGLEQFF.

The chain recombines TRBV7-2 with TRBJ2-7; 8 bases fit TRBD1. The germline V gene has CDR1 SGHTA and CDR2 FQGNSA. V was clipped by 5 bases and J by 1 base; unmatched bases: 1. The CDR3 totals 13 residues. The CDR3 DNA sequence: TGTGCCAGCAGCAGACAGGGGTCCTACGAGCAGTACTTC. This codes for CASSRQGSYEQYF.

This rearrangement joins TRBV5-1 to TRBJ2-7; D may be TRBD1 or TRBD2 (5 bases each). CDR1 is SGHRS, CDR2 YFSETQ, per germline. The CDR3 runs to 14 residues. V dropped 2 bases and J dropped 5 bases, with 14 bases sitting between them. This chain's CDR3 is CASSFGGPNNEQYF. The CDR3 DNA reads as TGCGCCAGCAGCTTTGGGGGTCCGAACAACGAGCAGTACTTC.